This T cell receptor (beta chain) originates from a study of CD8 T cells in Susac syndrome. The CDR3 sequence is 14 residues long. V shed 4 bases and J shed 8 bases, with 14 bases lying between them. The TEMRA cells underwent FACS enrichment, while the CD8+ and CD4+ T cells underwent negative isolation. This clonotype has a single count. RNA, at about 0.45 to 1 ug, was reverse transcribed with random hexamers. TCRdb reprocessed the immunoSEQ multiplex PCR reads via MiXCR and lists one record per CDR3 protein. The data show approximately 230,000 distinct CDR3 sequences, around 95% seen once. The receptor's source is a human donor with multiple sclerosis. Sequencing used CD4+ T cells from PBMCs. The V and J genes are TRBV12-3 or TRBV12-4 and TRBJ1-4; no definite D call. CDR3 sequence: CASSSGLMKEKLFF. The DNA for the CDR3 is TGTGCCAGCAGTTCCGGGCTGATGAAGGAAAAACTGTTTTTT.